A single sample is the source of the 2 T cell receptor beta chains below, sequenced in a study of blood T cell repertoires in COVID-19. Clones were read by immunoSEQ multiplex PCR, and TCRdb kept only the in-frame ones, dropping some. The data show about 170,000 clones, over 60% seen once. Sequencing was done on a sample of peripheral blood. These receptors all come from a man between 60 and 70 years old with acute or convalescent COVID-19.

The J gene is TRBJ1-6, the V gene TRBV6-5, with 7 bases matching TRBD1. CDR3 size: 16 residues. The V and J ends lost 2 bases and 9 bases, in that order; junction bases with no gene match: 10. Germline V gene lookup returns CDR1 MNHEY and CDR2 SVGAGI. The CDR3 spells CASSYVRGTAASPLHF. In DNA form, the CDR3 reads TGTGCCAGCAGTTACGTTCGTGGGACAGCAGCTTCACCCCTCCACTTT.

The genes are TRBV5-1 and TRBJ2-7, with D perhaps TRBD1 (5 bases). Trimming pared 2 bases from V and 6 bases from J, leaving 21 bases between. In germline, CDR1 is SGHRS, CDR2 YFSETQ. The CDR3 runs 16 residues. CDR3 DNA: TGCGCCAGCAGCTTACGACGACAGAGCCCTAGGGCCGAGCAGTACTTC. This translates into CASSLRRQSPRAEQYF.